This TCR beta chain was documented in a study of blood T cell repertoires in COVID-19. Overall study context: Whether acute or convalescent, the COVID-19 samples came from the United States, Italy and Spain.

In the original processing: Amplification of reference gene primers provided the estimated nucleated cell counts. Sequencing was performed with immunoSEQ multiplex PCR; in TCRdb, only in-frame clones are kept and a portion is missing. V, J and clone size are taken as reported in that table, and D and trimming were inferred from the DNA itself. The sample shows 65,000 or so clones, under 95% of them seen only once. V gave up 4 bases and J gave up 0 bases, with 10 bases separating them. Germline lookup yields CDR1 SNHLY and CDR2 FYNNEI. This CDR3 has 15 amino acids. What was sequenced was peripheral blood. This receptor was taken from a man aged 55 to 70 with acute or convalescent COVID-19. V usage is TRBV2 and J usage is TRBJ2-1; possible D gene TRBD2, 6 bases. In DNA form, the CDR3 reads TGTGCCAGCAGTGCTTATAGCGGCTCCTACAATGAGCAGTTCTTC. As protein: CASSAYSGSYNEQFF.